This T cell receptor (beta chain) came from a study of CD8+ T cells in alopecia areata. As for the study in general: Using the percentage of affected scalp area, treated patients' severity was scored.

As concerns this clone: What it binds is unknown.

Study conclusions and caveats: Given one nonresponder, whether baseline CD8+ expansion relates to response remains uncertain.

Sequencing used cDNA as its template, made by extracting RNA and reverse transcribing it. Method: immunoSEQ multiplex PCR; TCRdb's copy keeps in-frame clones and lacks some. The sample records around 100,000 clones, about 40% being singletons. V lost 3 bases and J lost 3, with 20 bases in between. This CDR3 comprises 17 residues. Germline V gene sequence: CDR1 SEHNR, CDR2 FQNEAQ (reference sequence). Documented treatment: oral pan-JAK inhibitor, 5-10 mg twice daily. This sequence was found in a human donor with alopecia areata. The rearrangement links TRBV7-9 to TRBJ1-2; possible D gene TRBD1, 6 bases. The specimen comprised CD8+ T cells sorted from blood, sampled at week 24, from a patient treated with tofacitinib. The CDR3 spells CASSFAESQGGDYGYTF. The DNA for the CDR3 is TGTGCCAGCAGCTTTGCCGAATCGCAAGGGGGGGACTATGGCTACACCTTC. Using reference TRBV7-9 and TRBJ1-2 for the parts outside the CDR3, the full variable domain is DTGVSQNPRHKITKRGQNVTFRCDPISEHNRLYWYRQTLGQGPEFLTYFQNEAQLEKSRLLSDRFSAERPKGSFSTLEIQRTEQGDSAMYLCASSFAESQGGDYGYTFGSGTRLTVV.